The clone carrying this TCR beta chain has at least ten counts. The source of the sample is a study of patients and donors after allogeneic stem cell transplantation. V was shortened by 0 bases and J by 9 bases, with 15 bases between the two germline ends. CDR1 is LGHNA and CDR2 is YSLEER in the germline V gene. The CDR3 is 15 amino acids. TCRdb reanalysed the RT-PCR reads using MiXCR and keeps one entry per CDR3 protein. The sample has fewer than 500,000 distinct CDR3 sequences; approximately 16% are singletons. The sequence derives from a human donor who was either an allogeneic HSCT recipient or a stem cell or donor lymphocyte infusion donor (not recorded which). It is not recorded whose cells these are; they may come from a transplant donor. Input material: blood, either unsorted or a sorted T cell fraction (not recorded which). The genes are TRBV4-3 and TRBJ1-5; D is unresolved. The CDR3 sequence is CASSQDLAVPGPQHF. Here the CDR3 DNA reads TGCGCCAGCAGCCAAGATCTTGCAGTTCCGGGGCCCCAGCATTTT.